This is a list of T cell receptor beta chains from one sample in a study of T cell responses to AZD1222 COVID-19 vaccine. Repertoires were generated with immunoSEQ multiplex PCR, while TCRdb's copy carries only in-frame clones and drops some. The table lists a few hundred thousand clones, over 85% of them singletons, with roughly 0.51% in the top ten. This sample comprised peripheral blood, obtained on day 0 of AZD1222 vaccination. The source of these receptors is an adult in good health. Both conserved end residues are part of each CDR3. Fields, in order: CDR3 DNA, CDR3 protein, V gene, J gene, clone size, D gene. D genes are given only for firm matches. Clone size is shown for a subset of rows, as once, few, many or a class of expanded clone.

CDR3 DNA: TGTGCCATCAGTGAGTCGTACAATCAGCCCCAGCATTTT; CDR3 protein: CAISESYNQPQHF; V gene: TRBV10-3; J gene: TRBJ1-5; clone size: .; D gene: .
CDR3 DNA: TGTGCCAGCACTCCATCCCCTAGCGGGAGAGGCATTCAGTACTTC; CDR3 protein: CASTPSPSGRGIQYF; V gene: TRBV28; J gene: TRBJ2-4; clone size: .; D gene: TRBD2
CDR3 DNA: TGTGCCATCAGTGGGCCTCCGGGGGGGTCCACTGAAGCTTTCTTT; CDR3 protein: CAISGPPGGSTEAFF; V gene: TRBV10-3; J gene: TRBJ1-1; clone size: .; D gene: .
CDR3 DNA: TGTGCCAGCAGGGGGGAGGGGGACTACGAGCAGTACTTC; CDR3 protein: CASRGEGDYEQYF; V gene: TRBV2; J gene: TRBJ2-7; clone size: .; D gene: .
CDR3 DNA: TGTGCCATCAGTGAAACCGAGAGTATTTCACCCCTCCACTTT; CDR3 protein: CAISETESISPLHF; V gene: TRBV10-3; J gene: TRBJ1-6; clone size: .; D gene: .
CDR3 DNA: TGCAGCTCCCCCGGGACTTATTCGAATGAGCAGTTCTTC; CDR3 protein: CSSPGTYSNEQFF; V gene: TRBV29-1; J gene: TRBJ2-1; clone size: .; D gene: .
CDR3 DNA: TGTGCCAGTAGTATTGGGCAGGTCTCTAATTCACCCCTCCACTTT; CDR3 protein: CASSIGQVSNSPLHF; V gene: TRBV19; J gene: TRBJ1-6; clone size: once; D gene: .
CDR3 DNA: TGTGCCAGCTCCTCGGGGGGGACTGAAGCTTTCTTT; CDR3 protein: CASSSGGTEAFF; V gene: TRBV19; J gene: TRBJ1-1; clone size: .; D gene: .
CDR3 DNA: TGTGCCAGCAGCGTACAGGGGGCGATTAACACCGGGGAGCTGTTTTTT; CDR3 protein: CASSVQGAINTGELFF; V gene: TRBV9; J gene: TRBJ2-2; clone size: .; D gene: TRBD1
CDR3 DNA: TGTGCCAGCAGTGAAGGTGGAAGGGGTAAGCAGTACTTC; CDR3 protein: CASSEGGRGKQYF; V gene: TRBV6-1; J gene: TRBJ2-7; clone size: .; D gene: .
CDR3 DNA: TGTGCCAGCAGGGGACTAGCGGGGGGCTACAATGAGCAGTTCTTC; CDR3 protein: CASRGLAGGYNEQFF; V gene: TRBV2; J gene: TRBJ2-1; clone size: .; D gene: TRBD2
CDR3 DNA: TGTGCCGCTCCTCCGGGACTCGGGGGAGGAGAGCAGTACTTC; CDR3 protein: CAAPPGLGGGEQYF; V gene: TRBV6-4; J gene: TRBJ2-7; clone size: .; D gene: .
CDR3 DNA: TGCGCCAGCAGCTGGGAACTAGCCGCCGGAGGCAATGAGCAGTTCTTC; CDR3 protein: CASSWELAAGGNEQFF; V gene: TRBV5-1; J gene: TRBJ2-1; clone size: .; D gene: .
CDR3 DNA: TGTGCCAGCAGTCCGTCAGGACAGGGGGATGAGCAGTTCTTC; CDR3 protein: CASSPSGQGDEQFF; V gene: TRBV28; J gene: TRBJ2-1; clone size: .; D gene: TRBD1
CDR3 DNA: TGCGCCAGCAGCTCAGACCCTGCCGGGGAGCTGTTTTTT; CDR3 protein: CASSSDPAGELFF; V gene: TRBV5-1; J gene: TRBJ2-2; clone size: .; D gene: .
CDR3 DNA: TGCAGCGTTGGCGACAGGGACTCCTACGAGCAGTACTTC; CDR3 protein: CSVGDRDSYEQYF; V gene: TRBV29-1; J gene: TRBJ2-7; clone size: .; D gene: TRBD1
CDR3 DNA: TGTGCCAGCAGCGTAGCGGTGGGGGGTACGGAGTTCTTC; CDR3 protein: CASSVAVGGTEFF; V gene: TRBV9; J gene: TRBJ2-1; clone size: .; D gene: .
CDR3 DNA: TGTGCCAGCAGTTACTCTTGGGGAGCCATGAACACTGAAGCTTTCTTT; CDR3 protein: CASSYSWGAMNTEAFF; V gene: TRBV6-5; J gene: TRBJ1-1; clone size: .; D gene: .
CDR3 DNA: TGTGCCATCAGTGGACAGGAACACTCTGGAAACACCATATATTTT; CDR3 protein: CAISGQEHSGNTIYF; V gene: TRBV10-3; J gene: TRBJ1-3; clone size: .; D gene: .
CDR3 DNA: TGTGCCAGCAGTTCTGGGACAGGGCATGGCTACACCTTC; CDR3 protein: CASSSGTGHGYTF; V gene: TRBV27; J gene: TRBJ1-2; clone size: .; D gene: TRBD1
CDR3 DNA: TGCGCCAGCGACCGGACAGGGGCGAACACCGGGGAGCTGTTTTTT; CDR3 protein: CASDRTGANTGELFF; V gene: TRBV5-1; J gene: TRBJ2-2; clone size: .; D gene: TRBD1
CDR3 DNA: TGTGCCAGCAGTGAAGCGACCAGACTAGGAGCTTTCTTT; CDR3 protein: CASSEATRLGAFF; V gene: TRBV6-1; J gene: TRBJ1-1; clone size: once; D gene: .
CDR3 DNA: TGTGCCAGCAGTGTCATCAGCGGGAACTCCTACGAGCAGTACTTC; CDR3 protein: CASSVISGNSYEQYF; V gene: TRBV28; J gene: TRBJ2-7; clone size: once; D gene: TRBD2
CDR3 DNA: TGTGCCAGCAGTTCCCTTGGGGGGCTAGCCAAAAACATTCAGTACTTC; CDR3 protein: CASSSLGGLAKNIQYF; V gene: TRBV27; J gene: TRBJ2-4; clone size: .; D gene: .
CDR3 DNA: TGTGCCAGCAGCTTAGAACCCTATCAGCCCCAGCATTTT; CDR3 protein: CASSLEPYQPQHF; V gene: TRBV11-2; J gene: TRBJ1-5; clone size: .; D gene: .
CDR3 DNA: TGTGCCAGCAGTTCTAGGGACTGGCTCAAAGAGACCCAGTACTTC; CDR3 protein: CASSSRDWLKETQYF; V gene: TRBV6-4; J gene: TRBJ2-5; clone size: .; D gene: .
CDR3 DNA: TGTGCCAGCACACACGGGGGGCGAGGCTATGGCTACACCTTC; CDR3 protein: CASTHGGRGYGYTF; V gene: TRBV6-5; J gene: TRBJ1-2; clone size: .; D gene: .
CDR3 DNA: TGTGCCAGCAGTGAAACAGGGTCGGCTGAAGCTTTCTTT; CDR3 protein: CASSETGSAEAFF; V gene: TRBV6-1; J gene: TRBJ1-1; clone size: .; D gene: .
CDR3 DNA: TGTGCCAGCAGTAGGGGTCCTGAAGCTTTCTTT; CDR3 protein: CASSRGPEAFF; V gene: TRBV6-5; J gene: TRBJ1-1; clone size: .; D gene: .
CDR3 DNA: TGTGCCAGCAGCGTAACCCCAGGGGCCGGCGAGACCCAGTACTTC; CDR3 protein: CASSVTPGAGETQYF; V gene: TRBV11-3; J gene: TRBJ2-5; clone size: .; D gene: .
CDR3 DNA: TGTGCCAGCTCACCCGTGGACAGGGGGAACACCGGGGAGCTGTTTTTT; CDR3 protein: CASSPVDRGNTGELFF; V gene: TRBV18; J gene: TRBJ2-2; clone size: .; D gene: TRBD1
CDR3 DNA: TGTGCCAGCAGCTTGGGGGGGCGCGTGTTGAACACTGAAGCTTTCTTT; CDR3 protein: CASSLGGRVLNTEAFF; V gene: TRBV5-4; J gene: TRBJ1-1; clone size: .; D gene: .
CDR3 DNA: TGTGCCAGCAGCCAAGGACAGTATGGCTACGAGCAGTACTTC; CDR3 protein: CASSQGQYGYEQYF; V gene: TRBV3-1/TRBV3-2; J gene: TRBJ2-7; clone size: .; D gene: .
CDR3 DNA: TGCGCCAGCACCCAGAGACTAGTCTCAGATACGCAGTATTTT; CDR3 protein: CASTQRLVSDTQYF; V gene: TRBV10-2; J gene: TRBJ2-3; clone size: .; D gene: .
CDR3 DNA: TGTGCCACCAGCAGAGAGCGGGGGGTGTTGAATGGCTACACCTTC; CDR3 protein: CATSRERGVLNGYTF; V gene: TRBV15; J gene: TRBJ1-2; clone size: .; D gene: .
CDR3 DNA: TGTGCCAGCAGTCGGGGGGGCGGAAATGAGCAGTTCTTC; CDR3 protein: CASSRGGGNEQFF; V gene: TRBV2; J gene: TRBJ2-1; clone size: .; D gene: TRBD2
CDR3 DNA: TGTGCCAGCAGCTTCCGGATCTACTCCTACAATGAGCAGTTCTTC; CDR3 protein: CASSFRIYSYNEQFF; V gene: TRBV5-5; J gene: TRBJ2-1; clone size: once; D gene: .
CDR3 DNA: TGTGCCAGTACAAGGACAGGGTCATGGACAGATACGCAGTATTTT; CDR3 protein: CASTRTGSWTDTQYF; V gene: TRBV19; J gene: TRBJ2-3; clone size: .; D gene: TRBD1
CDR3 DNA: TGTGCCAGCAGCGGGATAGCGGGGGCCAACACCGGGGAGCTGTTTTTT; CDR3 protein: CASSGIAGANTGELFF; V gene: TRBV5-4; J gene: TRBJ2-2; clone size: .; D gene: TRBD2
CDR3 DNA: TGTGCCACCAGCAGAGCAAGGCCCAGTGAGGGCTACACCTTC; CDR3 protein: CATSRARPSEGYTF; V gene: TRBV15; J gene: TRBJ1-2; clone size: .; D gene: .
CDR3 DNA: TGTGCCAGCAGTTTTAGAGGGTTCCACGAGCAGTACTTC; CDR3 protein: CASSFRGFHEQYF; V gene: TRBV27; J gene: TRBJ2-7; clone size: .; D gene: .
CDR3 DNA: TGTGCCAGCAGTTTGGGGGGGGCCGCAGGGACTGAAGCTTTCTTT; CDR3 protein: CASSLGGAAGTEAFF; V gene: TRBV28; J gene: TRBJ1-1; clone size: .; D gene: .
CDR3 DNA: TGCGCCAGCGCTGCAGGTTCAACTAATGAAAAACTGTTTTTT; CDR3 protein: CASAAGSTNEKLFF; V gene: TRBV5-1; J gene: TRBJ1-4; clone size: .; D gene: .
CDR3 DNA: TGTGCCAGTAGTATCTTTCCAAGCGGGGGGGCCTACAATGAGCAGTTCTTC; CDR3 protein: CASSIFPSGGAYNEQFF; V gene: TRBV19; J gene: TRBJ2-1; clone size: .; D gene: TRBD2
CDR3 DNA: TGTGCCAGCAGCCTTACTGCCGGGACAGGAGTTGTAAATGAGCAGTTCTTC; CDR3 protein: CASSLTAGTGVVNEQFF; V gene: TRBV7-9; J gene: TRBJ2-1; clone size: .; D gene: TRBD1
CDR3 DNA: TGTGCCACCAGCAGAGCAGGGTTTCAAGAGACCCAGTACTTC; CDR3 protein: CATSRAGFQETQYF; V gene: TRBV15; J gene: TRBJ2-5; clone size: .; D gene: .
CDR3 DNA: TGTGCCAGCAGTCCCGGGTGGGCCGTCCGACAGCCCTATAAAATCCACGAGCAGTACTTC; CDR3 protein: CASSPGWAVRQPYKIHEQYF; V gene: TRBV28; J gene: TRBJ2-7; clone size: .; D gene: .
CDR3 DNA: TGTGCCAGCAGTTTAGAAGGGGCTCGTGGCTACACCTTC; CDR3 protein: CASSLEGARGYTF; V gene: TRBV28; J gene: TRBJ1-2; clone size: .; D gene: .
CDR3 DNA: TGCGCCAGCAGCTTGGACACTTACAATGAGCAGTTCTTC; CDR3 protein: CASSLDTYNEQFF; V gene: TRBV5-1; J gene: TRBJ2-1; clone size: .; D gene: .
CDR3 DNA: TGTGCCAGCAGCTACGGGAGAACTAATGAAAAACTGTTTTTT; CDR3 protein: CASSYGRTNEKLFF; V gene: TRBV7-9; J gene: TRBJ1-4; clone size: .; D gene: .
CDR3 DNA: TGTGCCAGCAGCCATAAGGTAAGGCCCTCCTACGAGCAGTACTTC; CDR3 protein: CASSHKVRPSYEQYF; V gene: TRBV3-1/TRBV3-2; J gene: TRBJ2-7; clone size: .; D gene: .
CDR3 DNA: TGTGCCAGCAGTCCAGGGACTCGAAGCTCCTACAATGAGCAGTTCTTC; CDR3 protein: CASSPGTRSSYNEQFF; V gene: TRBV7-9; J gene: TRBJ2-1; clone size: once; D gene: .
CDR3 DNA: TGTGCCAGCAGCAGAGGACAGGGTGAGACCCAGTACTTC; CDR3 protein: CASSRGQGETQYF; V gene: TRBV21-1; J gene: TRBJ2-5; clone size: once; D gene: .
CDR3 DNA: TGTGCCAGCAGCGTAGAGCCAGGATTGAACACTGAAGCTTTCTTT; CDR3 protein: CASSVEPGLNTEAFF; V gene: TRBV9; J gene: TRBJ1-1; clone size: .; D gene: .
CDR3 DNA: TGTGCCAGCAGCCCCTCCTGGTCTCAGCCCCAGCATTTT; CDR3 protein: CASSPSWSQPQHF; V gene: TRBV5-5; J gene: TRBJ1-5; clone size: .; D gene: .
CDR3 DNA: TGCGCCAGCAGTGCTCTCCGGGACAGGTCCTACAATGAGCAGTTCTTC; CDR3 protein: CASSALRDRSYNEQFF; V gene: TRBV10-1; J gene: TRBJ2-1; clone size: .; D gene: TRBD1
CDR3 DNA: TGTGCCAGCCGCAGCGGGGAGACCCAGTACTTC; CDR3 protein: CASRSGETQYF; V gene: TRBV7-2; J gene: TRBJ2-5; clone size: .; D gene: .
CDR3 DNA: TGTGCCATCAGTGAGTCGGCTCCTGGTGGGTACGAGCAGTACTTC; CDR3 protein: CAISESAPGGYEQYF; V gene: TRBV10-3; J gene: TRBJ2-7; clone size: .; D gene: .
CDR3 DNA: TGCGCCAGCAGCTTGGTTCCGGGGTGGGCCGGGGAGCTGTTTTTT; CDR3 protein: CASSLVPGWAGELFF; V gene: TRBV5-1; J gene: TRBJ2-2; clone size: .; D gene: .